This TCR beta chain comes out of a study of T cell changes during pregnancy in multiple sclerosis. V was shortened by 1 base and J by 7 bases, with 15 bases between the two germline ends. Germline loops: CDR1 SGHNT, CDR2 YYREEE (reference sequence). The CDR3 loop spans 15 amino acids. Repertoires were generated with immunoSEQ multiplex PCR, while TCRdb's copy carries only in-frame clones and drops some. This repertoire shows some 100,000 clones, around 94% found once; its top ten account for roughly 1.2%. This material consisted of peripheral blood, taken in the second trimester of pregnancy. The receptor was isolated from a female donor with multiple sclerosis, enrolled in a pregnancy study. The rearrangement joins TRBV5-4 to TRBJ2-1; D gene ambiguous. This CDR3 is CASSLRKEATNEQFF. In DNA, the CDR3 is TGTGCCAGCAGCTTGAGAAAAGAAGCGACTAATGAGCAGTTCTTC.